Below are 11 T cell receptor beta chains sequenced from a single sample in a study of human T cells and chemical hapten exposure. TCRdb called the RACE reads again in MiXCR, with one record for every CDR3 protein. Of 90,000 or so distinct CDR3 sequences in the sample, 8% to 11% are singletons; the top ten hold around 2.3%. The time point was: patch test 1, 2 weeks after DPC sensitization. The treatment was: therapeutic diphenylcyclopropenone sensitization with weekly scalp DPC. The source was whole blood, collected in connection with sensitization to the hapten diphenylcyclopropenone (DPC). These receptors were collected from a man aged 40-50 years with alopecia areata. Some clones in this sample may be carry-over from other donors' samples.

As to this clonotype: This may be a read error: a much more frequent sequence differs by one nucleotide. The V and J genes are TRBV6-5 and TRBJ1-4; perhaps TRBD1 as D (5 bases). CDR3 length equals 12 residues. V dropped 5 bases and J dropped 7 bases, with 8 bases sitting between them. Germline V gene sequence: CDR1 MNHEY, CDR2 SVGAGI. This CDR3 is CASSRGCEKLFF. The CDR3 coding sequence is TGTGCCAGCAGTAGGGGTTGTGAAAAACTGTTTTTT.

This chain joins TRBV19 and TRBJ2-2; 8 positions agree with TRBD1. The CDR3 is made up of 18 amino acids. Germline trimming cut 9 bases from V and 1 base from J; bases unmatched to any gene: 16. Germline CDR1 LNHDA, CDR2 SQIVND (reference sequence). The CDR3 spells CASRRDPWTGMNTGELFF. Here the CDR3 DNA reads TGTGCCAGCAGGAGAGACCCTTGGACAGGGATGAACACCGGGGAGCTGTTTTTT. Supplemented by reference TRBV19 and TRBJ2-2, the full variable domain reads DGGITQSPKYLFRKEGQNVTLSCEQNLNHDAMYWYRQDPGQGLRLIYYSQIVNDFQKGDIAEGYSVSREKKESFPLTVTSAQKNPTAFYLCASRRDPWTGMNTGELFFGEGSRLTVL.

This clonotype was counted a few times. The chain carries TRBV12-3 or TRBV12-4 and TRBJ1-1; D not certain. V lost 8 bases and J 1 base, leaving 8 bases between the germline ends. The CDR3 has 12 residues. DNA for the CDR3: TGTGCCAGCGGGCAGCGGAACACTGAAGCTTTCTTT. Translated, it gives CASGQRNTEAFF.

The chain has TRBV27 and TRBJ1-2; D is ambiguous. Germline assignment: CDR1 MNHEY and CDR2 SMNVEV (reference sequence). The V end was cut by 3 bases, the J end by 0 bases, with 8 bases between. The CDR3 has 14 residues. The CDR3 DNA sequence: TGTGCCAGCAGTTTGTCACCGTCTAACTATGGCTACACCTTC. Protein: CASSLSPSNYGYTF.

This clonotype has more than one count but fewer than ten. The gene calls are TRBV19 and TRBJ1-5; D gene ambiguous. Trimming pared 7 bases from V and 5 bases from J, leaving 18 bases between. This CDR3 spans 15 amino acids. CDR1 is LNHDA, CDR2 SQIVND, per germline (reference sequence). The DNA of the CDR3 is TGTGCCAGTACCCCCCTTCAGAGTTGGGATCAGCCCCAGCATTTT. Translation: CASTPLQSWDQPQHF.

The sample holds a few counts of this clonotype. This chain uses TRBV14 with TRBJ2-5, with no clear D. The CDR3 contains 11 residues. The germline V gene encodes CDR1 SGHDN and CDR2 FVKESK. V was cut by 1 base and J by 5 bases, with 2 bases left in between. CDR3 residues: CASSQVETQYF. CDR3 nucleotide sequence: TGTGCCAGCAGCCAAGTGGAGACCCAGTACTTC.

This rearrangement joins TRBV27 to TRBJ2-3; D may be TRBD1 or TRBD2 (5 bases each). The CDR3 length is 16 residues. Germline V gene data show CDR1 as MNHEY and CDR2 as SMNVEV (reference sequence). V dropped 4 bases and J dropped 4 bases, with 18 bases sitting between them. CDR3 nucleotide sequence: TGTGCCAGCAGTTACGTTGGGGGTTCCCCTCCAGATACGCAGTATTTT. This encodes CASSYVGGSPPDTQYF.

The J gene is TRBJ2-4, the V gene TRBV9; D unresolved. This CDR3 region has 13 residues. The germline V gene encodes CDR1 SGDLS and CDR2 YYNGEE. Trimming removed 0 bases from V and 9 bases from J, with 10 bases in between. The CDR3 bases are TGTGCCAGCAGCGTAGAGTTACGCAGCATTCAGTACTTC. This gives the protein CASSVELRSIQYF.

This clonotype showed up just a few times. V usage is TRBV12-3 or TRBV12-4 and J usage is TRBJ2-7; 14 positions match TRBD2. Losses at the gene ends were 3 bases for V and 5 bases for J; bases not matched to a gene: 0. This CDR3 is 14 amino acids long. The CDR3 spells CASSLGLAGDEQYF. The CDR3 DNA follows: TGTGCCAGCAGTTTGGGACTAGCGGGAGACGAGCAGTACTTC.

The chain uses TRBV29-1 and TRBJ2-1; D perhaps matches TRBD1 (6 bases). Germline CDR1 and CDR2: SQVTM and ANQGSEA. The CDR3 covers 11 residues. V lost 7 bases and J 5 bases, leaving 9 bases between the germline ends. The CDR3 sequence is CSGSGDNEQFF. In DNA form, the CDR3 reads TGCAGCGGGTCAGGGGACAATGAGCAGTTCTTC.

The chain uses TRBV2 and TRBJ1-4, with 9 bases that match TRBD1. Germline loops: CDR1 SNHLY, CDR2 FYNNEI. The length of the CDR3 is 16 residues. V lost 2 bases, J lost 4 bases, and 5 bases stayed unmatched. CDR3 sequence reads: CASSESMGQGNEKLFF. CDR3 sequence (DNA): TGTGCCAGCAGTGAATCTATGGGACAGGGTAATGAAAAACTGTTTTTT.